Listed here are 28 T cell receptor beta chains from one sample, sequenced in a study of blood T cells in healthy people across ages. Alongside a J-beta primer mix, a sample-barcoded 5' primer served in a second PCR lasting about 7 to 11 cycles. TCRdb fed the 5' RACE reads into MiXCR, producing one record per CDR3 protein. The table has around 600,000 distinct CDR3 sequences, around half seen once. Sequenced input: blood. These receptors were obtained from a man older than 75 in good health.

This clonotype was seen more than once but under ten times. The rearrangement links TRBV6-2 or TRBV6-3 to TRBJ2-5; D is perhaps TRBD1 or TRBD2 (5 bases each). The CDR3 sequence is 10 residues long. CDR1 is MNHEY, CDR2 SVGEGT, per germline. Trimming left V 6 bases short and J 11 bases short, with 10 bases between. CDR3 DNA: TGTGCCAGCAGCCAGGGAGAGCAGTACTTC. This encodes CASSQGEQYF.

This clonotype was counted a few times. The chain couples TRBV7-3 to TRBJ2-7; TRBD1 agrees at 9 bases. CDR1 and CDR2 (germline): SGHTA, FQGTGA. The CDR3 is 15 residues long. J was trimmed by 4 bases and V by 1 base; bases with no gene match: 5. The DNA of the CDR3 is TGTGCCAGCAGCTTAAAGGCGGGACAGGGTTACGAGCAGTACTTC. Translation: CASSLKAGQGYEQYF. Drawing the rest from reference TRBV7-3 and TRBJ2-7, the complete variable domain is GAGVSQTPSNKVTEKGKYVELRCDPISGHTALYWYRQSLGQGPEFLIYFQGTGAADDSGLPNDRFFAVRPEGSVSTLKIQRTERGDSAVYLCASSLKAGQGYEQYFGPGTRLTVT.

This clonotype was counted ten times or more. J is TRBJ2-5 and V is TRBV13; D is undetermined. The J call may be mistaken, given a closer DNA end match to TRBJ2-7. The CDR3 has 13 amino acids. CDR1 is PRHDT and CDR2 is FYEKMQ in the germline V gene (reference sequence). The CDR3 protein is CASSLNLFYEQYF. The CDR3 bases are TGTGCCAGCAGCTTAAACCTGTTTTACGAGCAGTACTTC.

The rearrangement uses TRBV20-1 and TRBJ1-2, with D possibly TRBD1 on 6 matching bases. The CDR3 has 12 residues. The germline V and J ends were trimmed by 6 bases and 4 bases, with 12 bases remaining between them. The germline gives CDR1 DFQATT, CDR2 SNEGSKA (reference sequence). DNA for the CDR3: TGCAGTGCCGTACAGGGTGGCTATGGCTACACCTTC. Translation: CSAVQGGYGYTF.

Comments on this clonotype: A much larger clonotype is one base distant, so this may be a read error. This rearrangement joins TRBV12-3 or TRBV12-4 to TRBJ2-7; D is perhaps TRBD1 (6 bases). The CDR3 has 11 amino acids. V lost 6 bases and J 7 bases, leaving 10 bases between the germline ends. DNA of the CDR3: TGTGCCAGCAGCAGGGGTGATGAGCAGTACTTC. This codes for CASSRGDEQYF.

About this clonotype itself: A junction boundary mismatches the germline segment, possibly from a read error. The genes are TRBV7-2 and TRBJ2-7; 7 bases agree with TRBD2. CDR1 SGHTA and CDR2 FQGNSA come from the germline V gene. There are 13 residues in the CDR3. The CDR3, as DNA: TGTGCCAGCAGCGTAGCTAGCGGCTACGAGCAGTACTTC. This codes for CASSVASGYEQYF. The full variable domain, rest sourced from reference TRBV7-2 and TRBJ2-7, is GAGVSQSPSNKVTEKGKDVELRCDPISGHTALYWYRQSLGQGLEFLIYFQGNSAPDKSGLPSDRFSAERTGGSVSTLTIQRTQQEDSAVYLCASSVASGYEQYFGPGTRLTVT.

This clonotype was picked up a small number of times. CDR3 residues: CSASGGGLAGGDLGTDTQYF. The CDR3 DNA sequence: TGCAGTGCGAGTGGAGGGGGACTAGCGGGGGGGGACCTTGGGACAGATACGCAGTATTTT. V gene TRBV20-1 combines with J gene TRBJ2-3; 16 bases fit TRBD2. In germline, CDR1 is DFQATT, CDR2 SNEGSKA (reference sequence). V was pared by 6 bases and J by 3 bases, with 18 bases of the junction left unmatched. The CDR3 sequence is 20 residues long.

A few counts support this clonotype. This rearrangement joins TRBV12-3 or TRBV12-4 to TRBJ1-6; TRBD1 agrees at 10 bases. This CDR3 is built from 14 residues. Trimming cost V 8 bases and J 7 bases; bases outside gene matches: 5. The CDR3 sequence is CASGDRGQNSPLHF. CDR3 nucleotides: TGTGCCAGCGGGGACAGGGGTCAAAATTCACCCCTCCACTTT.

In this sample, this clonotype turned up once. The gene calls are TRBV29-1 and TRBJ2-2; 8 bases map to TRBD2. The germline V gene has CDR1 SQVTM and CDR2 ANQGSEA. Trimming cost V 6 bases and J 4 bases; bases outside gene matches: 10. CDR3 length: 15 residues. The chain's CDR3 is CSVGLSGIGTGELFF. CDR3 nucleotides: TGCAGCGTGGGGCTTAGCGGGATCGGCACCGGGGAGCTGTTTTTT.

As regards this clonotype: Mismatch with germline at one junction end may stem from a read error. The chain has TRBV5-5 and TRBJ2-7, with D perhaps matching TRBD1 or TRBD2 (5 bases each). This CDR3 comprises 13 residues. From germline, CDR1 is SGHKS and CDR2 YYEKEE (reference sequence). CDR3 bases: TGTGCCGGCAGCTTGGGACGGGCCTACGAGCAGTACTTC. This codes for CAGSLGRAYEQYF.

The chain recombines TRBV7-2 with TRBJ2-7; 8 bases fit TRBD1. The germline V gene has CDR1 SGHTA and CDR2 FQGNSA. This CDR3 has 15 amino acids. Unmatched junction bases numbered 8, after V lost 5 bases and J lost 2 bases. The CDR3 DNA reads as TGTGCCAGCAGCCCCCGGACAGGGTCGCCCTACGAGCAGTACTTC. It yields the protein CASSPRTGSPYEQYF.

This clonotype was counted between two and nine times. V and J are TRBV29-1 and TRBJ1-5; unclear D gene. Trimming took off 7 bases at V and 4 bases at J, with 11 bases between the two ends. Germline CDR1 is SQVTM and CDR2 is ANQGSEA. The CDR3 is 12 residues long. In DNA, the CDR3 is TGCAGCGCACGGGATCGGAATCAGCCCCAGCATTTT. It codes for CSARDRNQPQHF.

The chain combines TRBV20-1 with TRBJ1-2; perhaps TRBD1 as D (5 bases). V dropped 5 bases and J dropped 2 bases, with 12 bases sitting between them. Germline-derived CDR1 and CDR2 are DFQATT and SNEGSKA (reference sequence). This CDR3 is built from 13 residues. In DNA, the CDR3 is TGCAGTGCTGGGGGGGGGACGAACTATGGCTACACCTTC. Translating gives CSAGGGTNYGYTF.

The V gene is TRBV6-2 or TRBV6-3, the J gene TRBJ1-1; no reliable D call. The germline V gene encodes CDR1 MNHEY and CDR2 SVGEGT. V was trimmed by 4 bases and J by 1 base, leaving 13 bases between them. The CDR3 has 15 residues. The CDR3 coding sequence is TGTGCCAGCAGTTCCGCCCGGGGTAGGAACACTGAAGCTTTCTTT. Translated: CASSSARGRNTEAFF.

A note on this clonotype: An end of the junction does not agree with germline; a read error may underlie this. The rearrangement uses TRBV24-1 and TRBJ1-2; no clear D gene. This CDR3 region has 13 residues. Looked up from germline, CDR1 is KGHDR and CDR2 is SFDVKD. In DNA, the CDR3 is TGTGCCACCAGTGGGACCAGGTCGTATGACTACACCTTC. Amino acid sequence: CATSGTRSYDYTF.

The chain joins TRBV2 to TRBJ1-5; D unclear. There are 12 residues in the CDR3. The germline V and J ends were trimmed by 4 bases and 6 bases, with 7 bases remaining between them. CDR1 is SNHLY and CDR2 is FYNNEI in the germline V gene. DNA for the CDR3: TGTGCCAGCAGTGGAGGGTTTCAGCCCCAGCATTTT. It codes for CASSGGFQPQHF.

The gene calls are TRBV5-8 and TRBJ2-1; no clear D gene. CDR1 and CDR2 from the germline V gene are SGHTS and YDEGEE. Trimming took 0 bases from V and 9 from J, leaving 10 bases between them. This CDR3 comprises 13 residues. The CDR3: CASSLALPSEQFF. As DNA, the CDR3 is TGTGCCAGCAGCTTGGCACTCCCCAGTGAGCAGTTCTTC.

This chain connects TRBV7-9 to TRBJ1-1, with D hard to call. The CDR3 is 13 amino acids. Between the trimmed V and J ends, which lost 9 bases and 1 base, there was a span of 12 bases. The germline CDR1 and CDR2 sequences are SEHNR and FQNEAQ (reference sequence). This CDR3 reads CASGRWENTEAFF. In DNA, the CDR3 is TGTGCCAGTGGTAGGTGGGAGAACACTGAAGCTTTCTTT.

There are a few counts of this clonotype. This chain joins TRBV7-9 and TRBJ2-7; D unclear. Trimming left V 0 bases short and J 0 bases short, with 12 bases between. CDR3 size: 16 residues. The germline CDR1 and CDR2 sequences are SEHNR and FQNEAQ (reference sequence). CDR3 nucleotides: TGTGCCAGCAGCTTAGCGCTCGGGTCTGGCTCCTACGAGCAGTACTTC. Translating it yields CASSLALGSGSYEQYF.

About this clonotype: The junction and the germline gene differ at one end; a read error may be behind it. The chain is built from TRBV15 and TRBJ1-1, with a weak D call TRBD1 (6 bases). The germline V gene has CDR1 LNHNV and CDR2 YYDKDF (reference sequence). The CDR3 extends over 14 amino acids. CDR3 region: CAVWPLIGDTVAFF. CDR3 DNA: TGTGCCGTTTGGCCTTTGATCGGGGACACTGTAGCTTTCTTT.

In this sample, this clonotype turned up a few times. The chain links TRBV7-9 to TRBJ2-1, with 11 positions matching TRBD1. The CDR3 has 17 amino acids. J was trimmed by 0 bases and V by 3 bases; bases with no gene match: 4. Germline V gene sequence: CDR1 SEHNR, CDR2 FQNEAQ (reference sequence). CDR3 coding DNA: TGTGCCAGCAGCTTCTCAGGGACAGGGGGCTCCTACAATGAGCAGTTCTTC. As protein: CASSFSGTGGSYNEQFF.

In its sample, this clonotype was seen many times. CDR3 sequence: CASRAGVTNTEAFF. The CDR3 nucleotides are TGTGCCAGCCGTGCGGGCGTTACGAACACTGAAGCTTTCTTT. The chain is built from TRBV6-5 and TRBJ1-1; D gene uncertain. The CDR3 contains 14 residues. Germline values: CDR1 MNHEY, CDR2 SVGAGI. With 8 bases removed from V and 1 base from J, the gap between germline ends came to 14 bases.

V usage is TRBV30 and J usage is TRBJ2-3; D unclear. V lost 2 bases, J lost 6 bases, and 21 bases lay in between. The germline V gene has CDR1 GTSNPN and CDR2 SVGIG (reference sequence). The CDR3 runs to 16 residues. The CDR3 DNA follows: TGTGCCTGGAGTCCCCCCGGACGGTCCCTCGGGGATACGCAGTATTTT. Translation: CAWSPPGRSLGDTQYF.

The genes are TRBV4-1 and TRBJ2-7, with D maybe TRBD1 (6 bases). V was pared by 0 bases and J by 0 bases, with 21 bases between. Germline lookup yields CDR1 MGHRA and CDR2 YSYEKL. CDR3 length: 19 amino acids. The DNA of the CDR3 is TGCGCCAGCAGCCAAGATGCAGGGGTTGGACGGAGGAGCTCCTACGAGCAGTACTTC. Translating gives CASSQDAGVGRRSSYEQYF.

J is TRBJ2-1 and V is TRBV20-1, with 16 bases aligning to TRBD2. CDR1 and CDR2 from the germline V gene are DFQATT and SNEGSKA (reference sequence). The CDR3 consists of 15 residues. Losses at the gene ends were 6 bases for V and 9 bases for J; bases not matched to a gene: 8. This CDR3 is CSAGGLAGGPGEQFF. The CDR3 DNA is TGCAGTGCAGGGGGACTAGCGGGAGGGCCTGGTGAGCAGTTCTTC.

There are a few counts of this clonotype. This sequence joins TRBV9 and TRBJ1-5; D is undetermined. Germline V gene sequence: CDR1 SGDLS, CDR2 YYNGEE. Deletions cut 3 bases from V and 5 bases from J, with 12 bases between. The CDR3 runs 14 residues. The CDR3 DNA sequence: TGTGCCAGCAGCGATGACCCTACATATCAGCCCCAGCATTTT. It codes for CASSDDPTYQPQHF.

This clonotype occurred a few times. The chain combines TRBV2 with TRBJ2-1; 8 bases agree with TRBD1. The V and J ends lost 2 bases and 10 bases, in that order; junction bases with no gene match: 10. The CDR3 spans 15 residues. Germline V CDR1 and CDR2: SNHLY, FYNNEI. CDR3 in amino acids: CASSESPGQVSEQFF. DNA for the CDR3: TGTGCCAGCAGTGAATCACCGGGACAGGTCTCCGAGCAGTTCTTC.

This clonotype was counted once. J is TRBJ1-1 and V is TRBV11-1; 7 bases agree with TRBD1. Germline CDR1 is SGHAT and CDR2 is FQDESV (reference sequence). V lost 7 bases and J lost 3; bases outside the gene matches: 8. The CDR3 totals 14 residues. The CDR3, as DNA: TGTGCCAGCAACGCGGGACAGTCGTACACTGAAGCTTTCTTT. Amino acids: CASNAGQSYTEAFF. Full variable domain (rest looked up from reference TRBV11-1 and TRBJ1-1): EAEVAQSPRYKITEKSQAVAFWCDPISGHATLYWYRQILGQGPELLVQFQDESVVDDSQLPKDRFSAERLKGVDSTLKIQPAELGDSAMYLCASNAGQSYTEAFFGQGTRLTVV.